These 3 T cell receptor beta chains were all obtained from the same sample, sequenced in a study of cytomegalovirus exposure and HLA in healthy donors. The PCR made use of 60 Vbeta and 13 Jbeta primers. Repertoires were generated with immunoSEQ multiplex PCR, while TCRdb's copy carries only in-frame clones and drops some. Of 180,000 or so clones in the sample, roughly 80% are singletons; the top ten hold 6% to 8%. Sequencing was done on a sample of PBMCs. The receptors derive from a woman between 50 and 59 years old in good health and CMV-seropositive.

A remark on this clone: The junction departs from the called germline gene at one end, perhaps through a read error. V is TRBV18 and J is TRBJ1-2; D remains unclear. Germline CDR1 is KGHSH and CDR2 is LQKENI. The CDR3 contains 15 residues. CDR3 coding DNA: TGTGCCAGCTCACCACAAAGTACCGGGGTCTATGGCTACCCCTTC. Residues: CASSPQSTGVYGYPF.

The chain couples TRBV6-5 to TRBJ1-1; 8 bases align to TRBD1. Germline V gives CDR1 MNHEY, CDR2 SVGAGI. There are 13 residues in the CDR3. Unmatched junction bases numbered 6, after V lost 6 bases and J lost 6 bases. The DNA of the CDR3 is TGTGCCAGCAGGGACAGGGAGATGGCTGAAGCTTTCTTT. It specifies CASRDREMAEAFF.

V is TRBV27 and J is TRBJ1-1; D is possibly TRBD1 (5 bases). CDR1 is MNHEY, CDR2 SMNVEV, per germline (reference sequence). The V gene lost 0 bases and the J gene lost 0 bases, with 8 bases spanning the gap. The CDR3 runs to 15 residues. CDR3 coding DNA: TGTGCCAGCAGTTTATCTCAGGGCATGAACACTGAAGCTTTCTTT. It yields the protein CASSLSQGMNTEAFF.